This T cell receptor beta chain came from a study of CD8 T cells in ankylosing spondylitis. TCRdb itself ran the 5' RACE reads through MiXCR, one entry per CDR3 protein. The table shows about 52,000 distinct CDR3 sequences, with 6.5% to 9% occurring only once. Germline V gives CDR1 DFQATT, CDR2 SNEGSKA (reference sequence). V dropped 1 base and J dropped 3 bases, with 6 bases sitting between them. This CDR3 contains 12 residues. In this sample, this clonotype turned up many times. The source is a female donor with ankylosing spondylitis or in good health (not recorded which). Sequenced input: blood, either unsorted or a sorted T cell fraction (not recorded which). This chain connects TRBV20-1 to TRBJ1-1; D is undetermined. The CDR3 region has the DNA TGCAGTGCTAGAGGGTCCTACACTGAAGCTTTCTTT. Translation: CSARGSYTEAFF.